The 15 T cell receptor beta chains given below trace back to one sample, sequenced in a study of radiotherapy plus CTLA-4 blockade in lung cancer. Sequencing used immunoSEQ multiplex PCR; TCRdb keeps in-frame clones, though not all of them. The table has 80,000 to 100,000 clones, around 79% seen once; the top ten hold around 2.7%. The source was peripheral blood, collected from a patient treated with radiotherapy plus ipilimumab. These receptors came from a human donor with non-small cell lung cancer who had a partial response to radiotherapy plus ipilimumab. Some clones in this sample may be carry-over from other donors' samples.

The chain couples TRBV19 to TRBJ2-1, with TRBD2 matching 7 bases. CDR3 length equals 16 residues. Germline V lookup: CDR1 LNHDA, CDR2 SQIVND (reference sequence). The junction had 6 bases not matched to a gene; V was cut back by 3 bases and J by 1 base. In DNA, the CDR3 is TGTGCCAGTAGTATTCGCCCAGCGGGGTCCTACAATGAGCAGTTCTTC. Protein sequence: CASSIRPAGSYNEQFF.

The chain joins TRBV19 to TRBJ2-3, with TRBD2 matching over 8 bases. The CDR3 runs to 16 residues. Germline V lookup: CDR1 LNHDA, CDR2 SQIVND (reference sequence). V gave up 0 bases and J gave up 4 bases; unmatched junction bases: 6. CDR3 nucleotides: TGTGCCAGTAGTATAGATCGGGCGGGAGGAGCAGATACGCAGTATTTT. This translates into CASSIDRAGGADTQYF.

This sequence joins TRBV28 and TRBJ1-2; D possibly corresponds to TRBD1 (5 bases). V lost 7 bases and J 1 base, leaving 13 bases between the germline ends. The germline V gene encodes CDR1 MDHEN and CDR2 SYDVKM. The CDR3 sequence is 14 residues long. The CDR3 DNA reads TGTGCCAGCAACGACGGGGGGGGTAACTATGGCTACACCTTC. It specifies CASNDGGGNYGYTF.

J is TRBJ2-7 and V is TRBV27; 10 nucleotides agree with TRBD2. Germline V gene sequence: CDR1 MNHEY, CDR2 SMNVEV (reference sequence). The CDR3 runs 14 residues. V lost 6 bases to trimming and J lost 6 bases; unmatched junction nucleotides: 8. Here the CDR3 reads CASRELAGIGEQYF. CDR3 DNA: TGTGCCAGCAGAGAACTAGCGGGAATTGGCGAGCAGTACTTC.

The chain links TRBV11-2 to TRBJ1-6; 8 bases are shared with TRBD1. The CDR3 is 15 amino acids. Germline V gives CDR1 SGHAT, CDR2 FQNNGV. Trimming at V came to 4 bases and at J to 12 bases, leaving 11 bases not matched to a gene. CDR3 DNA: TGTGCCAGCAGCTCACGGGCACAGGGGGGCAGACCCCTCCACTTT. Translated: CASSSRAQGGRPLHF.

The chain carries TRBV5-1 and TRBJ2-2, with D possibly being TRBD1 (5 bases). Trimming took 2 bases from V and 5 from J, leaving 16 bases between them. Germline CDR1 is SGHRS and CDR2 is YFSETQ. The CDR3 loop spans 16 amino acids. CDR3 bases: TGCGCCAGCAGCTTCCCCGACAGTTCGAGGACCGGGGAGCTGTTTTTT. It specifies CASSFPDSSRTGELFF.

This chain joins TRBV7-3 and TRBJ1-1, with 12 bases fitting TRBD1. The CDR3 has 14 amino acids. V lost 4 bases to trimming and J lost 11 bases; unmatched junction nucleotides: 8. Germline V lookup: CDR1 SGHTA, CDR2 FQGTGA. CDR3 sequence: CASSSRGQGAVAFF. In nucleotides, the CDR3 is TGTGCCAGCAGCTCAAGGGGACAGGGGGCGGTGGCTTTCTTT.

At least ten counts were recorded for this clone. The chain couples TRBV6-4 to TRBJ2-7, with a weak D call TRBD1 (6 bases). The CDR3 sequence is 14 residues long. CDR1 is MRHNA and CDR2 is SNTAGT in the germline V gene. V gave up 3 bases and J gave up 3 bases, with 12 bases separating them. CDR3 sequence: CASSDRTANYEQYF. CDR3 sequence (DNA): TGTGCCAGCAGTGATCGGACAGCCAACTACGAGCAGTACTTC.

The chain uses TRBV5-4 and TRBJ2-2; D is undetermined. The germline V gene has CDR1 SGHNT and CDR2 YYREEE (reference sequence). CDR3 length equals 13 residues. The V gene lost 2 bases and the J gene lost 4 bases, with 6 bases spanning the gap. The CDR3 DNA reads TGTGCCAGCAGCTTAGAGGCCACCGGGGAGCTGTTTTTT. This gives the protein CASSLEATGELFF. The whole variable domain, filled in from reference TRBV5-4 and TRBJ2-2, reads ETGVTQSPTHLIKTRGQQVTLRCSSQSGHNTVSWYQQALGQGPQFIFQYYREEENGRGNFPPRFSGLQFPNYSSELNVNALELDDSALYLCASSLEATGELFFGEGSRLTVL.

V usage is TRBV9 and J usage is TRBJ2-7, with D possibly being TRBD1 (6 bases). V was trimmed by 3 bases and J by 2 bases, leaving 21 bases between them. The CDR3 is 17 amino acids. The germline V gene has CDR1 SGDLS and CDR2 YYNGEE. CDR3 sequence: CASSDPSWGQGTYEQYF. CDR3 coding DNA: TGTGCCAGCAGCGATCCCTCATGGGGGCAGGGGACCTACGAGCAGTACTTC.

This chain uses TRBV9 with TRBJ2-4, with 9 bases lining up with TRBD1. The V gene's germline CDR1 is SGDLS and CDR2 YYNGEE. With 4 bases clipped from V and 9 bases from J, the junction kept 8 bases outside the gene matches. The CDR3 length is 14 residues. CDR3 sequence (DNA): TGTGCCAGCAGCCCTGGACAGGGGTACGTCATTCAGTACTTC. Its translation is CASSPGQGYVIQYF.

The chain uses TRBV28 and TRBJ2-5; TRBD2 matches at 10 bases. V dropped 10 bases and J dropped 5; count of bases not matched to a gene: 13. Germline lookup yields CDR1 MDHEN and CDR2 SYDVKM. CDR3 length equals 15 residues. The CDR3 DNA sequence: TGTGCCACCTACCTTCCGGGACTAGCGAAGGAGACCCAGTACTTC. Protein sequence: CATYLPGLAKETQYF.

This rearrangement joins TRBV15 to TRBJ1-2; maybe TRBD1 (5 bases). CDR3 length: 16 residues. In germline, CDR1 is LNHNV, CDR2 YYDKDF (reference sequence). The V end was cut by 2 bases, the J end by 1 base, with 14 bases between. DNA for the CDR3: TGTGCCACCAGCAGAAACAGGCAGACTTTTAACTATGGCTACACCTTC. It translates to CATSRNRQTFNYGYTF.

This clone came up once. The rearrangement links TRBV6-5 to TRBJ2-7; possibly TRBD2 for D (6 bases). Germline CDR1 and CDR2: MNHEY and SVGAGI. V was clipped by 6 bases and J by 2 bases, with 14 bases between them. The CDR3 has 14 amino acids. The chain's CDR3 is CASSSGRRAYEQYF. In DNA form, the CDR3 reads TGTGCCAGCAGCTCCGGGCGGAGGGCCTACGAGCAGTACTTC.

The chain employs TRBV4-3 and TRBJ1-2; 8 nucleotides align to TRBD1. The length of the CDR3 is 14 residues. CDR1 and CDR2 from the germline V gene are LGHNA and YSLEER. The trim removed 4 bases at V and 2 bases at J, leaving 3 bases unmatched. CDR3 amino acids: CASSRDRRNYGYTF. The CDR3 region has the DNA TGCGCCAGCAGCCGGGACAGGAGGAACTATGGCTACACCTTC.